This T cell receptor beta chain came from a study of blood T cells in healthy people across ages. Only a few counts were recorded for this clonotype. Its specificity is not known. General observations from the study: CMV status of donors was not determined, possibly confounding expanded clonotype changes.

The CDR3 extends over 13 amino acids. Trimming at V came to 5 bases and at J to 5 bases, leaving 2 bases not matched to a gene. Germline CDR1 reads SGHAT; CDR2 reads FQNNGV. Primed by a sample-barcoded 5' primer and a J-beta primer mix, a second PCR proceeded for about 7 to 11 cycles. MiXCR, run by TCRdb on the 5' RACE reads, gives a single entry per CDR3 protein. The sample lists 1,500,000 or so distinct CDR3 sequences; 35% to 45% were seen once. The V call is TRBV11-2, the J call TRBJ2-1, with 8 nucleotides matching TRBD1. The clonotype was recovered from a woman younger than 30 in good health. Sequencing was done on a sample of blood. CDR3 sequence reads: CASSVQGDNEQFF. CDR3 DNA sequence: TGTGCCAGCAGCGTACAGGGGGACAATGAGCAGTTCTTC.